This TCR beta chain originates from a study of blood T cell repertoires in COVID-19. Study-level background: Acute and convalescent COVID-19 specimens originated in the United States, Italy and Spain. PBMCs, B-cell-depleted T cells, or T cells were the source of the cDNA or gDNA that made up the material.

The CDR3 has 16 amino acids. Germline CDR1 reads SGDLS; CDR2 reads YYNGEE. Trimming stripped 2 bases from V and 4 bases from J, with 15 bases between. As processed by the authors: Nucleated cell counts were estimated from reference gene primer amplification. Data came from immunoSEQ multiplex PCR; TCRdb stores just in-frame clones and leaves some out. V and J calls and clone size are given by that table; D and trimming were obtained from the DNA. Here the sample spans 150,000 to 200,000 clones, around nine tenths being singletons. This clonotype was obtained from a man in his 70s with acute or convalescent COVID-19. Input material: peripheral blood. This chain joins TRBV9 and TRBJ2-2; D perhaps matches TRBD1 (5 bases). The DNA of the CDR3 is TGTGCCAGCAGCGTTCAGCTCAGGGAAGGCACCGGGGAGCTGTTTTTT. Translation: CASSVQLREGTGELFF.